This T cell receptor beta chain was sequenced in a study of blood T cells in healthy people across ages. In the case of this clonotype: The junction differs from germline at one of its ends, possibly a read error.

A second PCR, run for roughly 7 to 12 cycles, used a sample-barcoded 5' primer plus a J-beta primer mix. Using its own MiXCR run on the 5' RACE reads, TCRdb lists one record per CDR3 protein. The sample has about 1.7 million distinct CDR3 sequences; over 25% are singletons. The CDR3 totals 20 residues. Germline CDR1 SGHDN, CDR2 FVKESK. The sequenced sample was blood. The clonotype comes from a woman in her 30s in good health. This sequence joins TRBV14 and TRBJ2-3; 10 bases line up with TRBD1. CDR3 nucleotides: TGTGCCAGCAGTCAAGATGACAGGGGGCGCAGGGTGGTCCGCACAGATACGCAGTATTTT. Translation gives CASSQDDRGRRVVRTDTQYF. Full variable domain (missing parts from reference TRBV14 and TRBJ2-3): EAGVTQFPSHSVIEKGQTVTLRCDPISGHDNLYWYRRVMGKEIKFLLHFVKESKQDESGMPNNRFLAERTGGTYSTLKVQPAELEDSGVYFCASSQDDRGRRVVRTDTQYFGPGTRLTVL.